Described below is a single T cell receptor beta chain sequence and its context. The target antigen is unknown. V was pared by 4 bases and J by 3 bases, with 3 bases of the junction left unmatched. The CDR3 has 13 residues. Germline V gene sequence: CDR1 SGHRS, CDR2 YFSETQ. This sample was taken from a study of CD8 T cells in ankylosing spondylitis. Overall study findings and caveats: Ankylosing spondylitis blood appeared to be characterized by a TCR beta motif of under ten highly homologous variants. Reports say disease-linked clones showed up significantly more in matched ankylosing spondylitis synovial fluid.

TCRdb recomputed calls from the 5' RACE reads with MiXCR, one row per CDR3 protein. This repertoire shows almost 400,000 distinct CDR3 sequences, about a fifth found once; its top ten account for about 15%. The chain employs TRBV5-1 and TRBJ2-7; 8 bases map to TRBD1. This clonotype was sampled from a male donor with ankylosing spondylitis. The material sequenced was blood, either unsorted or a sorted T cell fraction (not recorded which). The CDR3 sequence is CASSKGQGYEQYF. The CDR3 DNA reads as TGCGCCAGCAGCAAAGGACAGGGCTACGAGCAGTACTTC.